The present TCR beta chain was sequenced within a study of beta chain features in type 1 diabetes. Whole-study context: Researchers looked at some 99 million sorted cells across all samples. The study's findings and limits: TCRB CDR3s from Type 1 diabetes patients were moderately but significantly shorter in all four CD4+ subsets.

Germline lookup yields CDR1 SSHAT and CDR2 FNYEAQ (reference sequence). The CDR3 length is 18 residues. J gave up 5 bases and V 0 bases, and 8 bases lay outside the gene matches. Regarding this clone: Its target is unknown.

Every bit of the isolated RNA underwent reverse transcription, so sequencing read expressed TCRB transcripts. Data came from immunoSEQ multiplex PCR; TCRdb stores just in-frame clones and leaves some out. The table records some 350,000 clones, approximately 12% of them present only once. The sequence derives from a woman aged 18-29 years with type 1 diabetes. V gene TRBV7-7 combines with J gene TRBJ2-5; 14 nucleotides match TRBD2. Specimen: naive CD4+ T cells from blood. The CDR3 bases are TGTGCCAGCAGCTTAGCGAAGACTAGCGGGAGGGCCAGGGAGACCCAGTACTTC. This encodes CASSLAKTSGRARETQYF.